Listed here are 4 T cell receptor beta chains from one sample, sequenced in a study of cytomegalovirus exposure and HLA in healthy donors. Use of 60 Vbeta and 13 Jbeta primers characterized the PCR. Profiled with immunoSEQ multiplex PCR; TCRdb holds only in-frame clones, not every one. The data contain some 90,000 clones, just under 80% of them singletons. Sequenced: PBMCs. These receptors were collected from a woman in her thirties or forties in good health and CMV-seronegative.

The chain has TRBV11-2 and TRBJ1-1; D is ambiguous. The germline V and J ends were trimmed by 5 bases and 1 base, with 14 bases remaining between them. The CDR3 length is 15 residues. In germline, CDR1 is SGHAT, CDR2 FQNNGV. CDR3 sequence reads: CASSTRPPRNTEAFF. CDR3 DNA sequence: TGTGCCAGCAGCACTAGACCCCCCCGGAACACTGAAGCTTTCTTT.

The V and J genes are TRBV7-2 and TRBJ2-7; D gene uncertain. Per the germline V gene, CDR1 is SGHTA and CDR2 is FQGNSA. V was cut by 6 bases and J by 7 bases, with 10 bases left in between. The CDR3 length is 11 residues. CDR3 in DNA: TGTGCCAGCAGTTACTCCCGGGAGCAGTACTTC. Protein sequence: CASSYSREQYF.

The rearrangement uses TRBV7-9 and TRBJ1-5, with D uncertain. The V gene lost 3 bases and the J gene lost 5 bases, with 8 bases spanning the gap. The CDR3 covers 13 residues. From germline, CDR1 is SEHNR and CDR2 FQNEAQ (reference sequence). CDR3 residues: CASSFDGDQPQHF. Here the CDR3 DNA reads TGTGCCAGCAGCTTCGACGGGGATCAGCCCCAGCATTTT.

The rearrangement joins TRBV27 to TRBJ2-7; 8 nucleotides line up with TRBD2. The CDR3 loop spans 15 amino acids. V lost 5 bases, J lost 5 bases, and 11 bases stayed unmatched. Germline-derived CDR1 and CDR2 are MNHEY and SMNVEV (reference sequence). The CDR3 DNA sequence: TGTGCCAGCAGTCAAATGCCGGGACTAGGAGACGAGCAGTACTTC. Protein: CASSQMPGLGDEQYF.